Shown below are 26 T cell receptor beta chains from a single sample sequenced in a study of blood T cell repertoires in COVID-19. TCRdb's copy holds only in-frame clones and misses some; the assay was immunoSEQ multiplex PCR. This table holds roughly 300,000 clones, roughly 90% found once. The sequencing input was peripheral blood. All receptors derive from a man aged 18 to 30 who had recovered from COVID-19.

This rearrangement joins TRBV18 to TRBJ1-5, with D unclear. V lost 2 bases and J lost 7, with 18 bases in between. This CDR3 is 16 amino acids long. CDR1 is KGHSH and CDR2 is LQKENI in the germline V gene. The CDR3 spells CASSPSAAWGGQPQHF. The CDR3 DNA is TGTGCCAGCTCACCATCGGCAGCCTGGGGAGGCCAGCCCCAGCATTTT.

The CDR3 DNA reads as TGTGCCAGCAGCTTAGACGGGGGCTACGAGCAGTACTTC. It translates to CASSLDGGYEQYF. This chain joins TRBV7-2 and TRBJ2-7, with D perhaps matching TRBD2 (6 bases). Germline V gene data show CDR1 as SGHTA and CDR2 as FQGNSA. The CDR3 runs 13 residues. With 1 base removed from V and 3 bases from J, the gap between germline ends came to 7 bases.

A single count supports this clone. The V gene is TRBV7-6, the J gene TRBJ2-1; 11 bases line up with TRBD2. This CDR3 is 16 amino acids long. Germline V gene lookup returns CDR1 SGHVS and CDR2 FNYEAQ. V gave up 5 bases and J gave up 6 bases; unmatched junction bases: 9. CDR3 sequence: CASSPWLAGGFNEQFF. The CDR3 bases are TGTGCCAGCAGCCCCTGGCTAGCGGGGGGATTCAATGAGCAGTTCTTC.

This clone was counted only a few times. The V call is TRBV4-2, the J call TRBJ1-2; 12 bases map to TRBD1. The CDR3 runs 16 residues. Germline-derived CDR1 and CDR2 are LGHNA and YNFKEQ. The junction had 9 bases not matched to a gene; V was cut back by 4 bases and J by 6 bases. The CDR3 sequence is CASSLGPGTGGNGYTF. CDR3 in DNA: TGTGCCAGCAGCCTTGGGCCTGGGACAGGGGGCAATGGCTACACCTTC.

The chain has TRBV29-1 and TRBJ1-1, with D possibly matching TRBD1 (6 bases). The CDR3 loop spans 14 amino acids. The germline V and J ends were trimmed by 4 bases and 10 bases, with 22 bases remaining between them. Germline V gene data show CDR1 as SQVTM and CDR2 as ANQGSEA. The CDR3 loop reads CSVAPGHPFLVAFF. The CDR3 nucleotides read TGCAGCGTTGCCCCGGGACACCCCTTTTTAGTAGCTTTCTTT. Based on the CDR3 plus reference TRBV29-1 and TRBJ1-1, the full variable domain is SAVISQKPSRDICQRGTSLTIQCQVDSQVTMMFWYRQQPGQSLTLIATANQGSEATYESGFVIDKFPISRPNLTFSTLTVSNMSPEDSSIYLCSVAPGHPFLVAFFGQGTRLTVV.

The chain couples TRBV10-3 to TRBJ2-1; the D gene is possibly TRBD2 (6 bases). Trimming left V 0 bases short and J 5 bases short, with 11 bases between. This CDR3 is built from 15 residues. Germline CDR1 reads ENHRY; CDR2 reads SYGVKD. CDR3 sequence: CAISESGGSHNEQFF. The CDR3 DNA is TGTGCCATCAGTGAGTCGGGGGGATCACACAATGAGCAGTTCTTC.

The chain recombines TRBV5-1 with TRBJ1-4; D may be TRBD1 (6 bases). V lost 4 bases and J lost 4, with 14 bases in between. Germline CDR1 SGHRS, CDR2 YFSETQ. The CDR3 spans 15 residues. Here the CDR3 reads CASSLVGQRNEKLFF. CDR3 nucleotide sequence: TGCGCCAGCAGCCTCGTCGGACAGCGTAATGAAAAACTGTTTTTT.

This rearrangement joins TRBV6-2 or TRBV6-3 to TRBJ2-2, with 7 bases matching TRBD1. Germline V gives CDR1 MNHEY, CDR2 SVGEGT. After removal of 6 bases from V and 4 bases from J, the junction contained 11 bases not matched to a gene. The CDR3 is made up of 16 amino acids. The CDR3 loop reads CASRPTGESITGELFF. CDR3 nucleotides: TGTGCCAGCAGGCCTACAGGGGAATCGATCACCGGGGAGCTGTTTTTT.

The CDR3: CASSLYGTYSYEQYF. The CDR3 DNA reads as TGTGCCAGCAGCTTATACGGGACATACTCCTACGAGCAGTACTTC. The chain recombines TRBV11-2 with TRBJ2-7; weak D call: TRBD1 (6 bases). The CDR3 consists of 15 residues. V shed 2 bases and J shed 0 bases, with 11 bases lying between them. Germline-derived CDR1 and CDR2 are SGHAT and FQNNGV.

The genes are TRBV27 and TRBJ2-1; TRBD2 aligns across 7 bases. This CDR3 region has 18 residues. In germline, CDR1 is MNHEY, CDR2 SMNVEV (reference sequence). After removal of 3 bases from V and 3 bases from J, the junction contained 14 bases not matched to a gene. The CDR3 loop reads CASSLIRPGWEGYNEQFF. CDR3 nucleotides: TGTGCCAGCAGTTTGATCCGCCCAGGCTGGGAGGGCTACAATGAGCAGTTCTTC.

The chain is built from TRBV3-1 (or the pseudogene TRBV3-2) and TRBJ2-1, with D tentatively TRBD2 (5 bases). From germline, CDR1 is LGHDT and CDR2 YNNKEL (reference sequence). Trimming removed 1 base from V and 0 bases from J, with 16 bases in between. CDR3 length: 18 residues. This CDR3 reads CASSQVGGWTNSYNEQFF. As DNA, the CDR3 is TGTGCCAGCAGCCAAGTTGGAGGTTGGACCAACTCCTACAATGAGCAGTTCTTC.

This rearrangement joins TRBV7-9 to TRBJ2-1, with 9 bases identical to TRBD1. Germline V gives CDR1 SEHNR, CDR2 FQNEAQ (reference sequence). This CDR3 spans 19 amino acids. V lost 3 bases and J lost 2; bases outside the gene matches: 14. This chain's CDR3 is CASSFGTGPIYSPYNEQFF. CDR3 DNA: TGTGCCAGCAGCTTCGGGACAGGGCCAATATACTCGCCCTACAATGAGCAGTTCTTC.

The rearrangement joins TRBV6-2 or TRBV6-3 to TRBJ2-1; 9 bases agree with TRBD2. CDR1 is MNHEY and CDR2 is SVGEGT in the germline V gene. Trimming took 0 bases from V and 8 from J; bases not matched to a gene: 14. CDR3 size: 18 residues. The CDR3 DNA is TGTGCCAGCAGTTACTCGCGGCTGAGTAGCGGGAGTTGGTATGAGCAGTTCTTC. Translation gives CASSYSRLSSGSWYEQFF.

This chain joins TRBV11-2 and TRBJ2-2, with TRBD2 as a possible D gene (6 bases). The V gene lost 7 bases and the J gene lost 0 bases, with 9 bases spanning the gap. In germline, CDR1 is SGHAT, CDR2 FQNNGV. This CDR3 has 14 amino acids. The CDR3 nucleotides read TGTGCCAGCACCGGAGGGCCGAACACCGGGGAGCTGTTTTTT. It translates to CASTGGPNTGELFF. The variable domain in full, completed from reference TRBV11-2 and TRBJ2-2, reads EAGVAQSPRYKIIEKRQSVAFWCNPISGHATLYWYQQILGQGPKLLIQFQNNGVVDDSQLPKDRFSAERLKGVDSTLKIQPAKLEDSAVYLCASTGGPNTGELFFGEGSRLTVL.

V is TRBV4-1 and J is TRBJ2-7; D is perhaps TRBD1 (6 bases). The CDR3 extends over 16 amino acids. CDR1 MGHRA and CDR2 YSYEKL come from the germline V gene. The V gene lost 0 bases and the J gene lost 3 bases, with 15 bases spanning the gap. CDR3 region: CASSQEGGLGVYEQYF. The CDR3 coding sequence is TGCGCCAGCAGCCAAGAAGGGGGTCTTGGGGTCTACGAGCAGTACTTC.

CDR3 protein: CASSSGQGTTEAFF. The CDR3 region has the DNA TGTGCCAGCTCATCAGGACAGGGGACCACTGAAGCTTTCTTT. The V call is TRBV18, the J call TRBJ1-1, with 9 bases identical to TRBD1. Unmatched junction bases numbered 5, after V lost 5 bases and J lost 4 bases. This CDR3 has 14 residues. CDR1 and CDR2 (germline): KGHSH, LQKENI.

The chain joins TRBV2 to TRBJ1-1; possibly TRBD1 for D (5 bases). Germline CDR1 is SNHLY and CDR2 is FYNNEI. The CDR3 runs to 12 residues. With 10 bases removed from V and 0 bases from J, the gap between germline ends came to 9 bases. The CDR3 loop reads CATTVMNTEAFF. CDR3 nucleotide sequence: TGTGCCACGACAGTTATGAACACTGAAGCTTTCTTT.

The chain has TRBV12-3 or TRBV12-4 and TRBJ1-4; D perhaps matches TRBD1 (6 bases). The CDR3 sequence is 12 residues long. The germline V and J ends were trimmed by 6 bases and 8 bases, with 10 bases remaining between them. The CDR3 protein is CASRLTGEKLFF. In DNA form, the CDR3 reads TGTGCCAGCAGGCTGACAGGAGAAAAACTGTTTTTT.

This clone was counted a single time. The chain carries TRBV4-2 and TRBJ2-7; D may be TRBD1 (6 bases). The CDR3 extends over 15 amino acids. The V end lost 0 bases, the J end lost 6 bases, and 15 bases lay between the germline ends. The germline CDR1 and CDR2 sequences are LGHNA and YNFKEQ. The CDR3 protein is CASSQDRQGKAEQYF. For the CDR3, the DNA is TGTGCCAGCAGCCAAGATCGGCAGGGGAAGGCCGAGCAGTACTTC.

V is TRBV10-3 and J is TRBJ1-5; TRBD1 matches 7 bases. V trimming: 11 bases; J trimming: 7 bases; junction bases outside the gene matches: 11. This CDR3 has 13 residues. Germline V gives CDR1 ENHRY, CDR2 SYGVKD. This CDR3 reads CASGRGIGQPQHF. CDR3 in DNA: TGTGCCTCCGGCAGGGGGATCGGGCAGCCCCAGCATTTT.

Comment on this clone: It is likely a read error, because the conserved phenylalanine at the end of the CDR3 is missing. No DNA is shown, since the ends of the CDR3 on it are uncertain; the CDR3 is the one TCRdb lists. The chain couples TRBV5-4 to TRBJ1-2; the tabulated D call, TRBD1, remains unverified against the DNA. Germline CDR1 is SGHNT and CDR2 is YYREEE (reference sequence). The CDR3 spans 12 amino acids, including both terminal residues. CDR3 amino acids: CASSLISRSKFL.

J is TRBJ1-2 and V is TRBV5-4; 12 bases fit TRBD1. CDR1 and CDR2 from the germline V gene are SGHNT and YYREEE (reference sequence). The CDR3 has 16 residues. Trimming removed 0 bases from V and 6 bases from J; junction bases left unmatched: 6. The CDR3 spells CASSLAPGQGADGYTF. The CDR3 DNA reads TGTGCCAGCAGCTTGGCCCCGGGACAGGGGGCTGATGGCTACACCTTC.

The chain carries TRBV7-9 and TRBJ2-1; 7 nucleotides match TRBD2. The junction had 2 bases not matched to a gene; V was cut back by 3 bases and J by 9 bases. The length of the CDR3 is 12 residues. Per germline, CDR1 SEHNR and CDR2 FQNEAQ (reference sequence). CDR3 amino acids: CASSFSGGEQFF. CDR3 sequence (DNA): TGTGCCAGCAGCTTTTCGGGGGGTGAGCAGTTCTTC.

The chain joins TRBV19 to TRBJ1-5, with 12 bases lining up with TRBD1. Per the germline V gene, CDR1 is LNHDA and CDR2 is SQIVND (reference sequence). CDR3 length: 15 residues. The trim removed 5 bases at V and 6 bases at J, leaving 5 bases unmatched. The CDR3: CASSEGQGAGQPQHF. CDR3 nucleotides: TGTGCCAGTAGTGAGGGACAGGGGGCAGGTCAGCCCCAGCATTTT. Full variable domain (rest looked up from reference TRBV19 and TRBJ1-5): DGGITQSPKYLFRKEGQNVTLSCEQNLNHDAMYWYRQDPGQGLRLIYYSQIVNDFQKGDIAEGYSVSREKKESFPLTVTSAQKNPTAFYLCASSEGQGAGQPQHFGDGTRLSIL.

The rearrangement joins TRBV7-3 to TRBJ2-7; 12 nucleotides match TRBD2. J lost 7 bases, V lost 5 bases, and 12 bases had no gene match. The CDR3 extends over 16 amino acids. Germline V gene data show CDR1 as SGHTA and CDR2 as FQGTGA. Here the CDR3 reads CASSPSVASGRGEQYF. DNA of the CDR3: TGTGCCAGCAGCCCCTCGGTGGCTAGCGGGAGGGGGGAGCAGTACTTC.

A single count supports this clone. J is TRBJ2-7 and V is TRBV19; 11 bases line up with TRBD1. Germline values: CDR1 LNHDA, CDR2 SQIVND (reference sequence). The V segment lost 5 bases and the J segment 1 base; nucleotides outside the gene matches: 7. The CDR3 runs to 16 residues. CDR3 loop: CASSDPGTGGSYEQYF. The CDR3 DNA sequence: TGTGCCAGTAGTGACCCCGGGACAGGGGGATCCTACGAGCAGTACTTC.